This is a list of T cell receptor beta chains from one sample in a study of blood T cell repertoires in COVID-19. Produced via immunoSEQ multiplex PCR; TCRdb's table is partial and in-frame only. Of some 33,000 clones listed, around nine tenths are singletons. Sequenced sample: peripheral blood. The origin of the receptors is a human donor in a cohort sampled during active COVID-19. CDR3s include the opening cysteine and the closing phenylalanine or tryptophan. Each record gives: J gene, clone size, V gene, D gene, CDR3 protein, CDR3 DNA. The D gene is left open where the match is weak. Clone size is shown for a subset of rows, as once, few, many or a class of expanded clone.

j_call: TRBJ1-1
clone_size: -
v_call: TRBV18
d_call: -
cdr3_aa: CASSPKTVNTEAFF
cdr3_nt: TGTGCCAGCTCACCCAAGACAGTGAACACTGAAGCTTTCTTT

j_call: TRBJ2-1
clone_size: -
v_call: TRBV10-3
d_call: TRBD1
cdr3_aa: CAISDGQGTYNEQFF
cdr3_nt: TGTGCCATCAGTGACGGACAGGGGACCTACAATGAGCAGTTCTTC

j_call: TRBJ2-7
clone_size: medium-sized
v_call: TRBV4-1
d_call: -
cdr3_aa: CASSQEVLATYEQYF
cdr3_nt: TGCGCCAGCAGCCAAGAGGTGTTAGCCACCTACGAGCAGTACTTC

j_call: TRBJ2-5
clone_size: -
v_call: TRBV28
d_call: TRBD1
cdr3_aa: CASSPRRTGLGETQYF
cdr3_nt: TGTGCCAGCAGCCCCCGAAGGACAGGGCTAGGGGAGACCCAGTACTTC

j_call: TRBJ1-4
clone_size: -
v_call: TRBV6-6
d_call: -
cdr3_aa: CASSLQGQLFF
cdr3_nt: TGTGCCAGCAGTCTACAGGGTCAACTGTTTTTT

j_call: TRBJ1-2
clone_size: -
v_call: TRBV6-1
d_call: TRBD1
cdr3_aa: CASSGMDRLGTDNYGYTF
cdr3_nt: TGTGCCAGCAGTGGAATGGATCGCCTCGGGACAGATAACTATGGCTACACCTTC

j_call: TRBJ1-1
clone_size: -
v_call: TRBV6-4
d_call: -
cdr3_aa: CASSDSPGSPEAFF
cdr3_nt: TGTGCCAGCAGTGACTCGCCGGGGTCCCCTGAAGCTTTCTTT

j_call: TRBJ2-7
clone_size: -
v_call: TRBV19
d_call: -
cdr3_aa: CASSIAGGYEQYF
cdr3_nt: TGTGCCAGTAGTATAGCCGGTGGCTACGAGCAGTACTTC

j_call: TRBJ2-1
clone_size: -
v_call: TRBV4-1
d_call: TRBD1
cdr3_aa: CASSHDRDNEQFF
cdr3_nt: TGCGCCAGCAGTCACGACAGGGACAATGAGCAGTTCTTC

j_call: TRBJ1-5
clone_size: -
v_call: TRBV6-5
d_call: TRBD1
cdr3_aa: CASSLSAGTGNQPQHF
cdr3_nt: TGTGCCAGCAGTTTATCTGCCGGGACAGGCAATCAGCCCCAGCATTTT

j_call: TRBJ2-2
clone_size: -
v_call: TRBV18
d_call: TRBD1
cdr3_aa: CASSPNPGTANTGELFF
cdr3_nt: TGTGCCAGCTCACCAAATCCCGGGACAGCGAACACCGGGGAGCTGTTTTTT

j_call: TRBJ2-7
clone_size: -
v_call: TRBV28
d_call: -
cdr3_aa: CASSSITYEQYF
cdr3_nt: TGTGCCAGCAGTTCTATTACCTACGAGCAGTACTTC

j_call: TRBJ2-2
clone_size: -
v_call: TRBV24-1
d_call: -
cdr3_aa: CATSEPGSTGELFF
cdr3_nt: TGTGCCACCAGTGAACCTGGGAGCACCGGGGAGCTGTTTTTT

j_call: TRBJ1-5
clone_size: -
v_call: TRBV29-1
d_call: -
cdr3_aa: CSVARGYDQPQHF
cdr3_nt: TGCAGCGTTGCCAGGGGATATGATCAGCCCCAGCATTTT

j_call: TRBJ2-2
clone_size: -
v_call: TRBV6-2/TRBV6-3
d_call: TRBD2
cdr3_aa: CASNPLAGGPGELFF
cdr3_nt: TGTGCCAGCAACCCACTAGCGGGGGGGCCTGGGGAGCTGTTTTTT

j_call: TRBJ2-5
clone_size: -
v_call: TRBV5-1
d_call: -
cdr3_aa: CASSLAGPETQYF
cdr3_nt: TGCGCCAGCAGCTTGGCCGGTCCGGAGACCCAGTACTTC

j_call: TRBJ2-3
clone_size: few
v_call: TRBV27
d_call: -
cdr3_aa: CASSPRLGPFTDTQYF
cdr3_nt: TGTGCCAGCAGTCCTCGACTAGGACCTTTCACAGATACGCAGTATTTT

j_call: TRBJ1-2
clone_size: -
v_call: TRBV5-5
d_call: TRBD1
cdr3_aa: CASSFGQGAYGYTF
cdr3_nt: TGTGCCAGCAGCTTTGGGCAGGGGGCTTATGGCTACACCTTC

j_call: TRBJ1-1
clone_size: -
v_call: TRBV10-1
d_call: TRBD1
cdr3_aa: CASSESRQGGTEAFF
cdr3_nt: TGCGCCAGCAGTGAGTCGAGACAGGGCGGCACTGAAGCTTTCTTT

j_call: TRBJ2-2
clone_size: -
v_call: TRBV3-1/TRBV3-2
d_call: -
cdr3_aa: CASRKRGGAVRTGELFF
cdr3_nt: TGTGCCAGCAGGAAGAGGGGCGGGGCGGTGCGAACCGGGGAGCTGTTTTTT

j_call: TRBJ2-5
clone_size: -
v_call: TRBV3-1/TRBV3-2
d_call: TRBD2
cdr3_aa: CASSQGLAGVGETQYF
cdr3_nt: TGTGCCAGCAGCCAAGGACTAGCGGGGGTGGGAGAGACCCAGTACTTC

j_call: TRBJ1-6
clone_size: -
v_call: TRBV27
d_call: TRBD1
cdr3_aa: CASSLQGQGSRNSPLHF
cdr3_nt: TGTGCCAGCAGTTTACAGGGACAGGGGTCTCGGAATTCACCCCTCCACTTT

j_call: TRBJ1-3
clone_size: -
v_call: TRBV9
d_call: -
cdr3_aa: CASSVWGQFSGNTIYF
cdr3_nt: TGTGCCAGCAGCGTATGGGGGCAGTTCTCTGGAAACACCATATATTTT

j_call: TRBJ2-1
clone_size: -
v_call: TRBV6-6
d_call: -
cdr3_aa: CASRAQGAYNEQFF
cdr3_nt: TGTGCCAGCAGGGCACAAGGGGCCTACAATGAGCAGTTCTTC

j_call: TRBJ2-3
clone_size: -
v_call: TRBV7-9
d_call: -
cdr3_aa: CASSRGDTQYF
cdr3_nt: TGTGCCAGCAGCCGCGGTGATACGCAGTATTTT

j_call: TRBJ1-2
clone_size: -
v_call: TRBV15
d_call: TRBD1
cdr3_aa: CATSSLSGTGTYGYTF
cdr3_nt: TGTGCCACCAGCAGTCTCTCCGGGACAGGGACCTATGGCTACACCTTC

j_call: TRBJ2-1
clone_size: -
v_call: TRBV7-8
d_call: TRBD2
cdr3_aa: CASSLATSRNEQFF
cdr3_nt: TGTGCCAGCAGCTTAGCGACTAGCCGCAATGAGCAGTTCTTC

j_call: TRBJ1-1
clone_size: -
v_call: TRBV2
d_call: -
cdr3_aa: CASSGQAVNTEAFF
cdr3_nt: TGTGCCAGCAGTGGGCAGGCAGTGAACACTGAAGCTTTCTTT

j_call: TRBJ2-1
clone_size: -
v_call: TRBV3-1/TRBV3-2
d_call: -
cdr3_aa: CASSQGGAYNEQFF
cdr3_nt: TGTGCCAGCAGCCAAGGCGGTGCCTACAATGAGCAGTTCTTC

j_call: TRBJ2-1
clone_size: -
v_call: TRBV19
d_call: TRBD2
cdr3_aa: CASSIGPRLAQFF
cdr3_nt: TGTGCCAGTAGTATTGGCCCCCGACTAGCGCAGTTCTTC

j_call: TRBJ2-3
clone_size: once
v_call: TRBV3-1/TRBV3-2
d_call: -
cdr3_aa: CASSQGDAQYF
cdr3_nt: TGTGCCAGCAGCCAGGGAGACGCGCAGTATTTT

j_call: TRBJ2-2
clone_size: -
v_call: TRBV5-4
d_call: TRBD1
cdr3_aa: CASSQDRGDGELFF
cdr3_nt: TGTGCCAGCAGCCAAGACAGGGGGGACGGGGAGCTGTTTTTT

j_call: TRBJ1-5
clone_size: once
v_call: TRBV28
d_call: TRBD1
cdr3_aa: CASSLRTGVYQPQHF
cdr3_nt: TGTGCCAGCAGTTTACGGACAGGGGTTTACCAGCCCCAGCATTTT

j_call: TRBJ1-2
clone_size: -
v_call: TRBV23-1
d_call: -
cdr3_aa: CASSQFTGCNYGYTF
cdr3_nt: TGCGCCAGCAGTCAATTTACGGGTTGTAACTATGGCTACACCTTC

j_call: TRBJ2-6
clone_size: -
v_call: TRBV2
d_call: TRBD1
cdr3_aa: CASKRTGVQRYSGANVLTF
cdr3_nt: TGTGCCAGCAAAAGGACAGGGGTCCAGAGATACTCTGGGGCCAACGTCCTGACTTTC

j_call: TRBJ2-5
clone_size: -
v_call: TRBV6-5
d_call: TRBD2
cdr3_aa: CASSRRLAGERYQYF
cdr3_nt: TGTGCCAGCAGTCGCCGACTAGCGGGGGAACGATACCAGTACTTC

j_call: TRBJ2-2
clone_size: -
v_call: TRBV4-1
d_call: -
cdr3_aa: CASSQLANRRTNTGELFF
cdr3_nt: TGCGCCAGCAGCCAACTGGCGAACAGGAGAACGAACACCGGGGAGCTGTTTTTT

j_call: TRBJ1-2
clone_size: -
v_call: TRBV19
d_call: -
cdr3_aa: CASSTPGGYTF
cdr3_nt: TGTGCCAGTAGTACCCCCGGTGGCTACACCTTC

j_call: TRBJ1-2
clone_size: -
v_call: TRBV4-2
d_call: -
cdr3_aa: CASSHLQGAYGYTF
cdr3_nt: TGTGCCAGCAGCCACCTTCAGGGTGCCTATGGCTACACCTTC

j_call: TRBJ1-6
clone_size: medium-sized
v_call: TRBV28
d_call: -
cdr3_aa: CASSQDNYPPLHF
cdr3_nt: TGTGCCAGCAGCCAGGACAACTATCCTCCCCTCCACTTT

j_call: TRBJ2-7
clone_size: -
v_call: TRBV6-5
d_call: -
cdr3_aa: CASRGALVEQYF
cdr3_nt: TGTGCCAGCAGGGGGGCTCTTGTCGAGCAGTACTTC

j_call: TRBJ2-2
clone_size: -
v_call: TRBV19
d_call: TRBD2
cdr3_aa: CASRKLAGGRWTGELFF
cdr3_nt: TGTGCCAGTAGAAAACTAGCGGGGGGGCGGTGGACCGGGGAGCTGTTTTTT

j_call: TRBJ2-1
clone_size: -
v_call: TRBV9
d_call: TRBD2
cdr3_aa: CASSVGAGGPRDEQFF
cdr3_nt: TGTGCCAGCAGCGTAGGGGCGGGGGGGCCGCGAGATGAGCAGTTCTTC

j_call: TRBJ2-7
clone_size: few
v_call: TRBV4-1
d_call: -
cdr3_aa: CASSQDLGPPYEQYF
cdr3_nt: TGCGCCAGCAGCCAAGACTTGGGGCCACCCTACGAGCAGTACTTC

j_call: TRBJ1-1
clone_size: -
v_call: TRBV10-1
d_call: -
cdr3_aa: CASSRAGNTEAFF
cdr3_nt: TGCGCCAGCAGTAGGGCGGGAAACACTGAAGCTTTCTTT

j_call: TRBJ2-5
clone_size: -
v_call: TRBV24-1
d_call: TRBD1
cdr3_aa: CATSDRQGGETQYF
cdr3_nt: TGTGCCACCAGTGATAGACAGGGTGGGGAGACCCAGTACTTC

j_call: TRBJ1-4
clone_size: few
v_call: TRBV5-1
d_call: -
cdr3_aa: CASRQDSTATNEKLFF
cdr3_nt: TGCGCCAGCAGACAGGACAGTACCGCAACTAATGAAAAACTGTTTTTT